A single sample is the source of the 31 T cell receptor beta chains below, sequenced in a study of T cells in tuberculosis. Specified time point: new active TB diagnosis, blood taken before or within 7 days of starting treatment. Assay used: immunoSEQ multiplex PCR; TCRdb lists only in-frame clones, some missing. The sample contains 31,000 or so clones, about 82% of which appear only once. This specimen was PBMCs, taken at tuberculosis diagnosis. Every receptor here comes from an adult with tuberculosis.

This rearrangement joins TRBV5-4 to TRBJ2-1; D is perhaps TRBD2 (5 bases). The CDR3 length is 12 residues. CDR1 SGHNT and CDR2 YYREEE come from the germline V gene (reference sequence). Trimming shortened V by 4 bases and J by 7 bases, and 9 bases separated the two germline ends. The chain's CDR3 is CASSVASNEQFF. The DNA for the CDR3 is TGTGCCAGCAGCGTAGCGTCGAATGAGCAGTTCTTC.

The chain joins TRBV19 to TRBJ2-1; 9 positions agree with TRBD1. This CDR3 comprises 14 residues. Germline loops: CDR1 LNHDA, CDR2 SQIVND (reference sequence). V dropped 9 bases and J dropped 8; count of bases not matched to a gene: 11. CDR3 DNA sequence: TGTGCCAGCAGAGCCATCGGACAGGGGTATGAGCAGTTCTTC. Encoded protein: CASRAIGQGYEQFF. Based on the CDR3 plus reference TRBV19 and TRBJ2-1, the full variable domain is DGGITQSPKYLFRKEGQNVTLSCEQNLNHDAMYWYRQDPGQGLRLIYYSQIVNDFQKGDIAEGYSVSREKKESFPLTVTSAQKNPTAFYLCASRAIGQGYEQFFGPGTRLTVL.

V is TRBV14 and J is TRBJ2-1; D is perhaps TRBD2 (5 bases). The CDR3 is 18 amino acids. V lost 0 bases, J lost 1 base, and 16 bases lay in between. Germline lookup yields CDR1 SGHDN and CDR2 FVKESK. The CDR3 DNA reads as TGTGCCAGCAGCCAAGACGGTTGGAGCGGCCTATCCTACAATGAGCAGTTCTTC. This sequence encodes CASSQDGWSGLSYNEQFF.

The CDR3 region has the DNA TGTGCCAGCAGAACCGGGGGTAGCTCCTACGAGCAGTACTTC. As protein: CASRTGGSSYEQYF. This chain uses TRBV6-6 with TRBJ2-7; maybe TRBD2 (6 bases). The CDR3 has 14 residues. V was shortened by 6 bases and J by 0 bases, with 12 bases between the two germline ends. Germline-derived CDR1 and CDR2 are MNHNY and SVGAGI (reference sequence).

This chain links TRBV7-3 with TRBJ2-1, with 8 positions matching TRBD1. The germline V gene has CDR1 SGHTA and CDR2 FQGTGA. CDR3 length: 15 residues. V lost 3 bases, J lost 3 bases, and 4 bases stayed unmatched. The CDR3 nucleotides are TGTGCCAGCAGCTTTCTCGGACAGGGCTACAATGAGCAGTTCTTC. Its translation: CASSFLGQGYNEQFF.

The chain combines TRBV6-1 with TRBJ2-7; perhaps TRBD1 as D (5 bases). The ends were cut back, 6 bases at V and 6 bases at J, with 15 bases in the middle. The CDR3 is 13 amino acids. Germline V CDR1 and CDR2: MNHNS, SASEGT. CDR3 sequence: CASRPQAPSEQYF. The CDR3 DNA reads as TGTGCCAGCAGACCACAGGCCCCTAGCGAGCAGTACTTC.

This sequence joins TRBV7-3 and TRBJ2-3, with D perhaps matching TRBD2 (6 bases). V was shortened by 2 bases and J by 4 bases, with 13 bases between the two germline ends. The CDR3 covers 15 residues. Germline V CDR1 and CDR2: SGHTA, FQGTGA. CDR3 DNA sequence: TGTGCCAGCAGCTTAGTGGCGGGGACCCCAGATACGCAGTATTTT. As protein: CASSLVAGTPDTQYF.

This clone appeared a single time. The V gene is TRBV9, the J gene TRBJ1-4, with D tentatively TRBD1 (6 bases). V was trimmed by 2 bases and J by 8 bases, leaving 13 bases between them. The CDR3 contains 14 residues. Germline V gene data show CDR1 as SGDLS and CDR2 as YYNGEE. The CDR3 nucleotides are TGTGCCAGCAGCGTCACAGGGAAGAACGAAAAACTGTTTTTT. Amino acids: CASSVTGKNEKLFF. Variable domain in full (rest from reference TRBV9 and TRBJ1-4): DSGVTQTPKHLITATGQRVTLRCSPRSGDLSVYWYQQSLDQGLQFLIQYYNGEERAKGNILERFSAQQFPDLHSELNLSSLELGDSALYFCASSVTGKNEKLFFGSGTQLSVL.

V usage is TRBV10-2 and J usage is TRBJ2-5; TRBD1 matches at 7 bases. Germline-derived CDR1 and CDR2 are WSHSY and SAAADI. This CDR3 comprises 13 residues. V lost 6 bases to trimming and J lost 3 bases; unmatched junction nucleotides: 4. The CDR3 loop is CASRKGAEETQYF. CDR3 sequence (DNA): TGCGCCAGCAGAAAGGGGGCGGAAGAGACCCAGTACTTC.

The rearrangement joins TRBV13 to TRBJ1-5; D may be TRBD1 (5 bases). Germline CDR1 and CDR2: PRHDT and FYEKMQ (reference sequence). V shed 0 bases and J shed 4 bases, with 7 bases lying between them. This CDR3 is 14 amino acids long. The CDR3, as DNA: TGTGCCAGCAGCTTAGGACAGGCAAATCAGCCCCAGCATTTT. It yields the protein CASSLGQANQPQHF.

The rearrangement uses TRBV19 and TRBJ2-5; tentatively, D is TRBD2 (5 bases). CDR1 is LNHDA and CDR2 is SQIVND in the germline V gene (reference sequence). The V end was cut by 6 bases, the J end by 1 base, with 9 bases between. CDR3 length: 13 residues. The CDR3 DNA is TGTGCCAGTAGATCCCTAGCCCAAGAGACCCAGTACTTC. Protein sequence: CASRSLAQETQYF.

The CDR3 region is CASSLDITAEAFF. CDR3 nucleotide sequence: TGTGCCAGCAGCTTAGATATTACAGCCGAAGCTTTCTTT. V and J are TRBV11-2 and TRBJ1-1, with D uncertain. Germline V gives CDR1 SGHAT, CDR2 FQNNGV. This CDR3 contains 13 residues. The V and J ends lost 0 bases and 8 bases respectively, with 10 bases between them.

In this sample, this clone turned up once. The chain carries TRBV15 and TRBJ2-5; tentative D call: TRBD1 (6 bases). There are 16 residues in the CDR3. V shed 1 base and J shed 1 base, with 13 bases lying between them. In germline, CDR1 is LNHNV, CDR2 YYDKDF (reference sequence). The CDR3 sequence: CATSRGHEGVQETQYF. DNA of the CDR3: TGTGCCACCAGCAGAGGGCATGAGGGGGTCCAAGAGACCCAGTACTTC.

The V gene is TRBV28, the J gene TRBJ1-5; the match to TRBD1 covers 8 bases. Germline V gives CDR1 MDHEN, CDR2 SYDVKM. V trimming: 5 bases; J trimming: 4 bases; junction bases outside the gene matches: 7. The CDR3 runs to 15 residues. The DNA for the CDR3 is TGTGCCAGCAGTCAACCCGGGACAGGTAATCAGCCCCAGCATTTT. Protein: CASSQPGTGNQPQHF. Full variable domain (missing parts from reference TRBV28 and TRBJ1-5): DVKVTQSSRYLVKRTGEKVFLECVQDMDHENMFWYRQDPGLGLRLIYFSYDVKMKEKGDIPEGYSVSREKKERFSLILESASTNQTSMYLCASSQPGTGNQPQHFGDGTRLSIL.

The rearrangement uses TRBV5-6 and TRBJ2-3; 8 positions match TRBD2. Germline lookup yields CDR1 SGHDT and CDR2 YYEEEE. With V trimmed by 0 bases and J by 5 bases, 14 bases remained unmatched. The CDR3 is made up of 18 amino acids. The CDR3 is CASSLGGLAGGRGDTQYF. As DNA, the CDR3 is TGTGCCAGCAGCTTGGGGGGCTTGGCGGGAGGCCGAGGAGATACGCAGTATTTT.

The chain combines TRBV4-1 with TRBJ2-2; possible D gene TRBD2, 6 bases. V dropped 5 bases and J dropped 1 base, with 17 bases sitting between them. The germline gives CDR1 MGHRA, CDR2 YSYEKL. This CDR3 region has 17 residues. The CDR3 DNA reads as TGCGCCAGCAGCTCCCGGGCTTGGCGGGGGAACACCGGGGAGCTGTTTTTT. It encodes CASSSRAWRGNTGELFF.

The gene calls are TRBV4-2 and TRBJ2-1; weak D call: TRBD2 (6 bases). With 0 bases removed from V and 1 base from J, the gap between germline ends came to 10 bases. Germline loops: CDR1 LGHNA, CDR2 YNFKEQ. The CDR3 spans 16 residues. The CDR3 sequence: CASSQEFSGSYNEQFF. For the CDR3, the DNA is TGTGCCAGCAGCCAAGAATTTAGCGGTTCCTACAATGAGCAGTTCTTC.

The chain has TRBV5-1 and TRBJ2-3; D may be TRBD1 (5 bases). This CDR3 has 12 residues. Trimming removed 5 bases from V and 6 bases from J, with 10 bases in between. CDR1 and CDR2 from the germline V gene are SGHRS and YFSETQ. The DNA of the CDR3 is TGCGCCAGCAGAGGGGATGGGGATACGCAGTATTTT. This encodes CASRGDGDTQYF.

This chain uses TRBV5-1 with TRBJ1-2; 9 bases map to TRBD1. The ends lost 4 bases at V and 2 bases at J; junction bases unmatched: 3. Germline V gives CDR1 SGHRS, CDR2 YFSETQ. The CDR3 spans 14 residues. The CDR3 protein is CASSPGQGNYGYTF. The DNA of the CDR3 is TGCGCCAGCAGCCCCGGACAGGGGAACTATGGCTACACCTTC.

The CDR3 is CASSLSGQGGAKNIQYF. In DNA, the CDR3 is TGTGCCAGCAGCCTCTCAGGACAGGGGGGTGCCAAAAACATTCAGTACTTC. The chain joins TRBV4-2 to TRBJ2-4, with 10 nucleotides matching TRBD1. Germline V lookup: CDR1 LGHNA, CDR2 YNFKEQ. This CDR3 is 17 amino acids long. V trimming: 4 bases; J trimming: 1 base; junction bases outside the gene matches: 7.

The genes are TRBV4-2 and TRBJ2-3; D might be TRBD2 (6 bases). The length of the CDR3 is 15 residues. Germline V CDR1 and CDR2: LGHNA, YNFKEQ. Trimming left V 0 bases short and J 1 base short, with 8 bases between. The CDR3 sequence: CASSQDQRGTDTQYF. The CDR3 DNA follows: TGTGCCAGCAGCCAAGATCAGCGGGGCACAGATACGCAGTATTTT.

The V and J genes are TRBV4-1 and TRBJ1-5; unclear D gene. Between the trimmed V and J ends, which lost 0 bases and 4 bases, there was a span of 7 bases. The CDR3 length is 14 residues. The V gene's germline CDR1 is MGHRA and CDR2 YSYEKL. The CDR3 DNA follows: TGCGCCAGCAGCCAAGATTACGGGAATCAGCCCCAGCATTTT. The encoded protein is CASSQDYGNQPQHF.

The J gene is TRBJ1-2, the V gene TRBV6-1, with a tentative D call TRBD1 (5 bases). This CDR3 has 14 residues. Between the trimmed V and J ends, which lost 1 base and 8 bases, there was a span of 14 bases. Germline CDR1 reads MNHNS; CDR2 reads SASEGT. The CDR3 sequence is CASSEDGARYGYTF. The CDR3 DNA follows: TGTGCCAGCAGTGAAGATGGGGCTCGCTACGGCTACACCTTC.

This rearrangement joins TRBV2 to TRBJ2-2; 7 bases are shared with TRBD1. Germline V gene lookup returns CDR1 SNHLY and CDR2 FYNNEI. The CDR3 covers 14 residues. Unmatched junction bases numbered 7, after V lost 8 bases and J lost 4 bases. The CDR3 nucleotides read TGTGCCAGCCAAATTTCAGGGGGCACCGGGGAGCTGTTTTTT. It is translated as CASQISGGTGELFF.

The chain is built from TRBV6-1 and TRBJ2-3; TRBD2 is a possible D gene (6 bases). V was cut by 4 bases and J by 1 base, with 12 bases left in between. The germline V gene has CDR1 MNHNS and CDR2 SASEGT. The length of the CDR3 is 15 residues. The CDR3 spells CASSGRVIGTDTQYF. The CDR3 nucleotides are TGTGCCAGCAGTGGGAGGGTGATCGGCACAGATACGCAGTATTTT.

The chain carries TRBV6-1 and TRBJ2-7, with 12 bases matching TRBD2. The germline V gene has CDR1 MNHNS and CDR2 SASEGT. This CDR3 is built from 15 residues. The V and J ends lost 4 bases and 3 bases, in that order; junction bases with no gene match: 4. The CDR3 DNA reads TGTGCCAGCAGTGGGGGACTAGCGGGCCACTACGAGCAGTACTTC. It translates to CASSGGLAGHYEQYF.

This chain joins TRBV14 and TRBJ2-3; TRBD1 agrees at 10 bases. Trimming removed 4 bases from V and 5 bases from J; junction bases left unmatched: 9. Germline values: CDR1 SGHDN, CDR2 FVKESK. This CDR3 contains 16 residues. The CDR3 reads CASSRTGTGAGDTQYF. Here the CDR3 DNA reads TGTGCCAGCAGCCGCACCGGGACAGGGGCGGGAGATACGCAGTATTTT.

This sequence joins TRBV6-1 and TRBJ2-7; D gene unclear. The V and J ends lost 2 bases and 3 bases respectively, with 11 bases between them. This CDR3 is 14 amino acids long. Germline V gives CDR1 MNHNS, CDR2 SASEGT. CDR3 in amino acids: CASSETGRIYEQYF. Written as DNA, the CDR3 is TGTGCCAGCAGTGAAACGGGTAGAATCTACGAGCAGTACTTC.

The V gene is TRBV2, the J gene TRBJ1-2, with a possible D match to TRBD1 (5 bases). Germline CDR1 and CDR2: SNHLY and FYNNEI. Deletions cut 5 bases from V and 8 bases from J, with 21 bases between. CDR3 length equals 15 residues. The CDR3 sequence is CASSFGHLGGRGYTF. The CDR3 DNA follows: TGTGCCAGCAGTTTCGGACATCTCGGGGGTAGAGGCTACACCTTC.

The V gene is TRBV5-1, the J gene TRBJ2-7; TRBD1 matches 7 bases. This CDR3 is built from 17 residues. Trimming cost V 0 bases and J 4 bases; bases outside gene matches: 13. Germline-derived CDR1 and CDR2 are SGHRS and YFSETQ. The CDR3 DNA reads TGCGCCAGCAGCTTGGCCCGACTAAGACAGGGTAAGTACGAGCAGTACTTC. Protein: CASSLARLRQGKYEQYF.

The chain joins TRBV11-2 to TRBJ2-1; the D gene is possibly TRBD2 (5 bases). Trimming took off 7 bases at V and 6 bases at J, with 19 bases between the two ends. CDR1 and CDR2 from the germline V gene are SGHAT and FQNNGV. The CDR3 is 15 residues long. DNA for the CDR3: TGTGCCAGCACCGAACAAGTCGGGAAAGTCAATGAGCAGTTCTTC. Translation gives CASTEQVGKVNEQFF.